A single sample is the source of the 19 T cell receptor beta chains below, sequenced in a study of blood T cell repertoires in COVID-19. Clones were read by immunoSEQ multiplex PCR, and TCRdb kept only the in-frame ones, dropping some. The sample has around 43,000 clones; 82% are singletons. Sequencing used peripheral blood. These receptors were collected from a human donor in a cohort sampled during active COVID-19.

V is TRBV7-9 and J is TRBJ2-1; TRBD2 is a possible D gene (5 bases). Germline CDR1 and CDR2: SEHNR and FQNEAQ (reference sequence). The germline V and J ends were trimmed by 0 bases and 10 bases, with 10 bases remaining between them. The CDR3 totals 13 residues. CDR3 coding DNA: TGTGCCAGCAGCTTAGCGGGGAGCCGGGAGCAGTTCTTC. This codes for CASSLAGSREQFF.

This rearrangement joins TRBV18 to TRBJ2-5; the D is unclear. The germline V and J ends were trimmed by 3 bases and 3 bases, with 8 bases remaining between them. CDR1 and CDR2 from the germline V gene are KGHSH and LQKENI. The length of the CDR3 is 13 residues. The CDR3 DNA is TGTGCCAGCTCACCTATGGCAGAAGAGACCCAGTACTTC. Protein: CASSPMAEETQYF.

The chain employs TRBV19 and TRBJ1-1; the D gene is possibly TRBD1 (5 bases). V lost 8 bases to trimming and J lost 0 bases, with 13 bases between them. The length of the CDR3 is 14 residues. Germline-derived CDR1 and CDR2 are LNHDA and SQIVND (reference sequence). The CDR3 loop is CASGGYSMNTEAFF. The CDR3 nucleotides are TGTGCCAGTGGGGGGTATTCCATGAACACTGAAGCTTTCTTT.

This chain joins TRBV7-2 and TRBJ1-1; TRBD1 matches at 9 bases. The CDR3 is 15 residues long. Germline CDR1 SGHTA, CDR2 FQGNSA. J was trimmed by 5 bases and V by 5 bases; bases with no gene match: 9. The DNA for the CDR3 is TGTGCCAGCAGCACGTACAGGGGGCGGGAAACTGAAGCTTTCTTT. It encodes CASSTYRGRETEAFF.

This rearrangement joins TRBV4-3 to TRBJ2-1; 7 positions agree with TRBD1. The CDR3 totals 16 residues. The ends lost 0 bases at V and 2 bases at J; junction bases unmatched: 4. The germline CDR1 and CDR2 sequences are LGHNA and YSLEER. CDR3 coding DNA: TGCGCCAGCAGCCAAGACCGGGACAGTACCTACAATGAGCAGTTCTTC. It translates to CASSQDRDSTYNEQFF.

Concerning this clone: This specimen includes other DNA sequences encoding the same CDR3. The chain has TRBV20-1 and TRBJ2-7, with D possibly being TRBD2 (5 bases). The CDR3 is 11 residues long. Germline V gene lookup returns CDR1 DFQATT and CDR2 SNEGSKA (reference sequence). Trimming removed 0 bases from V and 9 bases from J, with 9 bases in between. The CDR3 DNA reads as TGCAGTGCTAGAGATGGTCGGGGGCAGTACTTC. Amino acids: CSARDGRGQYF.

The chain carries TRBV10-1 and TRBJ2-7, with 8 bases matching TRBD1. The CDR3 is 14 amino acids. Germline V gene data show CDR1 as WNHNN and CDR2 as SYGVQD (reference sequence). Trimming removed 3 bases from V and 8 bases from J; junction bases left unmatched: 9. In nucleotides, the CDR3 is TGCGCCAGCAGTGATGCAGGGGGCGGTGACAAGCAGTACTTC. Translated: CASSDAGGGDKQYF.

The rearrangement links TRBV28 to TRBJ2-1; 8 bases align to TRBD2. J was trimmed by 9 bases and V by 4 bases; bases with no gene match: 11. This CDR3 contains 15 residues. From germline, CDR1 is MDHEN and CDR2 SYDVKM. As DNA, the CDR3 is TGTGCCAGCAGTTCGGGCGGAGCGGGAGAAGGTGAGCAGTTCTTC. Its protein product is CASSSGGAGEGEQFF.

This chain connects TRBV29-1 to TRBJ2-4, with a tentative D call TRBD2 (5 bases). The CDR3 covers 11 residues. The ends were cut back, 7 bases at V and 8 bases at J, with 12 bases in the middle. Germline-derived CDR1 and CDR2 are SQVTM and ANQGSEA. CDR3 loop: CSASARDIQYF. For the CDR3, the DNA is TGCAGCGCCTCCGCGAGGGACATTCAGTACTTC.

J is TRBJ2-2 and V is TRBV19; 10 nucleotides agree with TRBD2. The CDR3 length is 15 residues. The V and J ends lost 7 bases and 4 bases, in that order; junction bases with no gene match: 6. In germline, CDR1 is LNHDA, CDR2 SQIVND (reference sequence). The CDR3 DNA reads TGTGCCAGTAAAAGAGCTAGCGGGGGCACCGGGGAGCTGTTTTTT. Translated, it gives CASKRASGGTGELFF.

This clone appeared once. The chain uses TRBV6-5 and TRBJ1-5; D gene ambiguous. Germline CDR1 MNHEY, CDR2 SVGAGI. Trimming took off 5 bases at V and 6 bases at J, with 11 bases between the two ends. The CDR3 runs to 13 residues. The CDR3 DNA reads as TGTGCCAGCAGTCCCCAGCACAGTCAGCCCCAGCATTTT. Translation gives CASSPQHSQPQHF.

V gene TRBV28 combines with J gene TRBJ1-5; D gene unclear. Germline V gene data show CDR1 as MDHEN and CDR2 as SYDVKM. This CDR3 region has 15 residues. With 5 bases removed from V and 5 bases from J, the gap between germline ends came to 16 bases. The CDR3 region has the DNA TGTGCCAGCAGTGATATAGAAAGAATGGATCAGCCCCAGCATTTT. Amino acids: CASSDIERMDQPQHF.

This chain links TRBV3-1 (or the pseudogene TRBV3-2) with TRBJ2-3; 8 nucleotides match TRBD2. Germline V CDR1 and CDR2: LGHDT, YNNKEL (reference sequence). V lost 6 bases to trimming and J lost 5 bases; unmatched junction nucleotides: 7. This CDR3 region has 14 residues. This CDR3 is CASSSAGVRDTQYF. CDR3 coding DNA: TGTGCCAGCAGTTCAGCGGGAGTAAGAGATACGCAGTATTTT.

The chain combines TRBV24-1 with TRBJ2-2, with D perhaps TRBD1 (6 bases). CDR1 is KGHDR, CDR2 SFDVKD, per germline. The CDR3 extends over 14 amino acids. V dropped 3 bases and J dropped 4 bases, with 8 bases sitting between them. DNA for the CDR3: TGTGCCACCAGTGATCTAGGGGGCACCGGGGAGCTGTTTTTT. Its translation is CATSDLGGTGELFF.

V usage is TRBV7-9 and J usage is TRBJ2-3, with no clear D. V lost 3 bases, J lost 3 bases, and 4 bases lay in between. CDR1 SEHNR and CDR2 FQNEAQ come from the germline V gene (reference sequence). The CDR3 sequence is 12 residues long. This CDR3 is CASSFITDTQYF. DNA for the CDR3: TGTGCCAGCAGCTTCATTACAGATACGCAGTATTTT.

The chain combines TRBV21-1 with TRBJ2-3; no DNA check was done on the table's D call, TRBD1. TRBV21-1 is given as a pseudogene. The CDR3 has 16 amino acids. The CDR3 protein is CASSPIGDRGTDTQYF. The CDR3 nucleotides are TGTGCCAGCAGCCCCATAGGGGACAGGGGGACAGATACGCAGTATTTT.

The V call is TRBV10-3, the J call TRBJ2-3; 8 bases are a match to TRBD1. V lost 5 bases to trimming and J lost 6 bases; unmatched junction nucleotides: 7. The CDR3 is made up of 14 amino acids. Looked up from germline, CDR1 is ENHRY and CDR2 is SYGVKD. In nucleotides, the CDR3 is TGTGCCATCAGTTCGACAGGGGTCGTCGATACGCAGTATTTT. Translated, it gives CAISSTGVVDTQYF.

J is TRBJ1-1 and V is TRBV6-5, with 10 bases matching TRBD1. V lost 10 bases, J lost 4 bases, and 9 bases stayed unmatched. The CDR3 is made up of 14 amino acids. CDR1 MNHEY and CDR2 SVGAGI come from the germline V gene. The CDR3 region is CATSTGGEFTEAFF. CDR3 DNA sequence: TGTGCCACCTCGACAGGGGGCGAATTCACTGAAGCTTTCTTT.

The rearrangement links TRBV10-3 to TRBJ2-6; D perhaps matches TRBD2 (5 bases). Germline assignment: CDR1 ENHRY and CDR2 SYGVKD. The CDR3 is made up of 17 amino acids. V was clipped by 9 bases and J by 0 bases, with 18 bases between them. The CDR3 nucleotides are TGTGCCATGGGTCCCGGATTTACTAGCTCTGGGGCCAACGTCCTGACTTTC. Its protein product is CAMGPGFTSSGANVLTF.